These 10 T cell receptor beta chains originate from one sample sequenced in a study of CD8 T cells in Susac syndrome. With random hexamers, 0.5 to 1 ug RNA was reverse transcribed. MiXCR, run by TCRdb on the immunoSEQ multiplex PCR reads, gives a single entry per CDR3 protein. The data show some 120,000 distinct CDR3 sequences, about 93% seen once. Sequenced: CD4+ T cells from PBMCs. These receptor sequences come from a human donor in good health.

The chain combines TRBV19 with TRBJ2-5, with D tentatively TRBD1 or TRBD2 (6 bases each). The CDR3 is 16 amino acids. Trimming removed 3 bases from V and 2 bases from J, with 16 bases in between. Germline V gives CDR1 LNHDA, CDR2 SQIVND (reference sequence). In DNA form, the CDR3 reads TGTGCCAGTAGTATCGTGGTCAGGGGACTTCAAGAGACCCAGTACTTC. Translating it yields CASSIVVRGLQETQYF.

The rearrangement joins TRBV20-1 to TRBJ1-5; D gene uncertain. CDR1 and CDR2 from the germline V gene are DFQATT and SNEGSKA (reference sequence). V shed 0 bases and J shed 7 bases, with 7 bases lying between them. The CDR3 loop spans 12 amino acids. The CDR3 region has the DNA TGCAGTGCTAGAGATGTAGGGCAGCCCCAGCATTTT. Its translation is CSARDVGQPQHF.

As for this clonotype: Sequence at one end of the junction differs from germline and may be a read error. The V call is TRBV27, the J call TRBJ2-7; the D gene is possibly TRBD2 (5 bases). Germline loops: CDR1 MNHEY, CDR2 SMNVEV (reference sequence). This CDR3 region has 14 residues. The CDR3: CASSFRGFGYDQYF. CDR3 coding DNA: TGTGCCAGCAGTTTTCGGGGATTTGGTTACGATCAGTACTTC.

This chain uses TRBV20-1 with TRBJ2-5; either TRBD1 or TRBD2 may fit D (5 bases each). CDR1 and CDR2 (germline): DFQATT, SNEGSKA (reference sequence). Trimming removed 6 bases from V and 4 bases from J, with 21 bases in between. CDR3 size: 15 residues. In nucleotides, the CDR3 is TGCAGTGCCGAGAGGGGAACTCAAGAGGCAGAGACCCAGTACTTC. Translated, it gives CSAERGTQEAETQYF.

CDR3 in DNA: TGTGCTAGTGGTCCAGGGAATCAGCCCCAGCATTTT. This codes for CASGPGNQPQHF. This chain joins TRBV12-5 and TRBJ1-5; tentative D call: TRBD1 (5 bases). The CDR3 has 12 amino acids. Germline V gene sequence: CDR1 LGHNT, CDR2 FRNRAP. The V and J ends lost 5 bases and 4 bases respectively, with 6 bases between them.

The chain uses TRBV20-1 and TRBJ2-7; 10 nucleotides agree with TRBD1. The CDR3 contains 17 residues. CDR1 and CDR2 from the germline V gene are DFQATT and SNEGSKA (reference sequence). The V and J ends lost 5 bases and 6 bases, in that order; junction bases with no gene match: 19. The CDR3 protein is CSAPTNRVPGQGSEQYF. The CDR3 nucleotides are TGCAGTGCTCCAACTAATCGGGTACCGGGACAGGGGAGCGAGCAGTACTTC.

V gene TRBV24-1 combines with J gene TRBJ2-1, with 8 bases identical to TRBD2. The CDR3 runs 15 residues. J gave up 6 bases and V 2 bases, and 5 bases lay outside the gene matches. The germline gives CDR1 KGHDR, CDR2 SFDVKD. The CDR3 nucleotides read TGTGCCACCAGTGATTGGACTAGCAGCGGCAATGAGCAGTTCTTC. It is translated as CATSDWTSSGNEQFF.

The chain links TRBV20-1 to TRBJ1-1; 7 bases fit TRBD1. Trimming at V came to 5 bases and at J to 0 bases, leaving 3 bases not matched to a gene. Germline values: CDR1 DFQATT, CDR2 SNEGSKA (reference sequence). This CDR3 has 13 residues. The DNA for the CDR3 is TGCAGTGCTCAGGGGGAGATGAACACTGAAGCTTTCTTT. Protein product: CSAQGEMNTEAFF.

The CDR3 region is CASSLTGHQNTEAFF. In DNA, the CDR3 is TGTGCCAGCAGCTTAACGGGACACCAGAACACTGAAGCTTTCTTT. This rearrangement joins TRBV7-9 to TRBJ1-1, with TRBD1 as a possible D gene (6 bases). V gave up 2 bases and J gave up 1 base, with 11 bases separating them. This CDR3 has 15 amino acids. Germline CDR1 SEHNR, CDR2 FQNEAQ (reference sequence).

J is TRBJ1-2 and V is TRBV27; 8 positions match TRBD1. The V and J ends lost 4 bases and 3 bases, in that order; junction bases with no gene match: 4. The CDR3 length is 14 residues. The germline V gene encodes CDR1 MNHEY and CDR2 SMNVEV (reference sequence). The chain's CDR3 is CASSSDRAYYGYTF. CDR3 nucleotide sequence: TGTGCCAGCAGTTCGGACAGGGCTTACTATGGCTACACCTTC.